This T cell receptor beta chain was sequenced during a study of T-cell memory formation after mild COVID-19. The V gene's germline CDR1 is MGHRA and CDR2 YSYEKL. The germline V and J ends were trimmed by 0 bases and 8 bases, with 16 bases remaining between them. The CDR3 contains 15 residues. Points from the study as a whole: SARS-CoV-2 specificity of second-wave clones peaking day 37 was unconfirmed. Of the contracting clones, CD4+ ones lay mainly in CM and EM, and CD8+ ones in EMRA. Pre-infection memory already had some responding clones, implying cross-reactive memory joined.

Notes on this clonotype: Antigen: not known.

TCR alpha and TCR beta cDNA libraries carrying sample barcodes and UMIs were produced by 5'RACE using constant-segment primers. MiXCR was run by TCRdb on the 5' RACE reads, yielding one entry per CDR3 protein. This table has about 110,000 distinct CDR3 sequences, about an eighth appearing once. Sequences were obtained from PBMCs or a T cell subset sorted from them (not recorded which). This TCR was recovered from a man younger than 35 who had mild COVID-19 (a few samples of this study predate the infection). Cell type and time point are not known. V usage is TRBV4-1 and J usage is TRBJ1-2; no clear D. The CDR3 here is CASSQDATPGWGYTF. The CDR3 nucleotides are TGCGCCAGCAGCCAAGATGCCACTCCTGGATGGGGCTACACCTTC.